The sequence of this T cell receptor (beta chain) was determined in a study of beta chain features in type 1 diabetes. Expressed TCRB transcripts were sequenced because the entire RNA isolate underwent reverse transcription. TCRdb keeps only in-frame clones here, not all; method: immunoSEQ multiplex PCR. The table has around 130,000 clones, 9% seen once. V shed 5 bases, J shed 1 base, and the junction held 9 bases outside the gene matches. This CDR3 has 16 residues. CDR1 and CDR2 from the germline V gene are SGHTA and FQGNSA. Study-level findings and limits: Moderate yet significant TCRB CDR3 shortening was seen in Type 1 diabetes patients in all four CD4+ subsets. Naive, central memory and Treg TCRB repertoires seemed to resemble each other more closely in patients than they did in healthy donors. Whether TCRB rearrangement is influenced by HLA type was left unresolved in this analysis.

As regards this clone: Antigen unknown.

The rearrangement joins TRBV7-2 to TRBJ2-3; 7 nucleotides agree with TRBD2. Sequencing was carried out using central memory CD4+ T cells from blood. The sequence was obtained from a man aged 25 to 40 with type 1 diabetes. The CDR3 loop reads CASSARAAGGTDTQYF. The CDR3 DNA sequence: TGTGCCAGCAGCGCCCGGGCCGCGGGGGGCACAGATACGCAGTATTTT.